This TCR beta chain comes out of a study of T cell responses to AZD1222 COVID-19 vaccine. Here immunoSEQ multiplex PCR was the method, and the copy in TCRdb shows in-frame clones only, minus some. This sample carries some 150,000 clones, 82% of them seen once, and the ten largest clones take around 4.1%. The material sequenced was peripheral blood, taken on day 0 of MenACWY control vaccination. The sequence was obtained from an adult in good health.

This CDR3 is CASGGGPREPQHF. CDR3 coding DNA: TGTGCCAGCGGGGGGGGCCCTCGGGAGCCCCAGCATTTT. The V gene is TRBV27, the J gene TRBJ1-5; D is perhaps TRBD1 (6 bases). Germline-derived CDR1 and CDR2 are MNHEY and SMNVEV (reference sequence). CDR3 length equals 13 residues. The germline V and J ends were trimmed by 8 bases and 8 bases, with 16 bases remaining between them.